This T cell receptor (beta chain) was recorded in a study of human T cells and chemical hapten exposure. The wider study: Minor pooled library volume differences mainly drove per-sample TCR yield variation.

In TCRdb, the RACE reads were re-called with MiXCR into one record per CDR3 protein. The profile covers some 100,000 distinct CDR3 sequences, with approximately 8.6% appearing a single time and around 2% taken by the ten largest. Time point defined: patch test 2, 6 weeks after DPC sensitization. Described treatment: therapeutic diphenylcyclopropenone sensitization with weekly scalp DPC. This clonotype was observed many times. V gave up 3 bases and J gave up 11 bases, with 8 bases separating them. This CDR3 region has 11 residues. This clonotype was sampled from a woman aged 40 to 50 with alopecia areata. Some clones in this sample may be carry-over from other donors' samples. The sequencing here drew on whole blood, taken in connection with sensitization to the hapten diphenylcyclopropenone (DPC). The chain carries TRBV12-3 or TRBV12-4 and TRBJ2-1; no reliable D call. In nucleotides, the CDR3 is TGTGCCAGCAGTTTGACGAGAAAGCAGTTCTTC. Its translation: CASSLTRKQFF.